The TCR beta chain under discussion was sequenced for a study of T cell responses to AZD1222 COVID-19 vaccine. Study outcomes and limitations: Regions left unmutated in variants are reportedly the target of nearly half of spike-specific TCRs. It was only after the peak T cell response that any repertoires were sampled. Females made up more of the donors, who were largely white British, and clonal diversity may have come out too low.

The germline V gene encodes CDR1 SGDLS and CDR2 YYNGEE. This CDR3 contains 13 residues. The V end lost 2 bases, the J end lost 5 bases, and 7 bases lay between the germline ends. Sequencing was performed with immunoSEQ multiplex PCR; in TCRdb, only in-frame clones are kept and a portion is missing. This sample has about 140,000 clones, with 75% to 95% found just once. On this clone: Its specificity is unknown.

The TCR originated in an adult who received the MenACWY meningococcal vaccine as a control. This specimen was peripheral blood, taken 28 days after the second dose of the MenACWY control vaccine. The chain is built from TRBV9 and TRBJ1-4; D ambiguous. CDR3 in amino acids: CASSVGNNEKLFF. CDR3 nucleotides: TGTGCCAGCAGCGTGGGCAACAATGAAAAACTGTTTTTT.